The 4 T cell receptor beta chains presented below share a single source sample, sequenced in a study of blood T cell repertoires in COVID-19. Measured with immunoSEQ multiplex PCR; TCRdb has only the in-frame clones, and not every one. Of about 250,000 clones detected, about four fifths appear once; the ten largest clones hold around 8.9%. The sequenced sample consisted of peripheral blood. Every receptor here comes from a man aged 35 to 55 with active or convalescent COVID-19.

In this sample, this clone turned up a few times. This sequence joins TRBV29-1 and TRBJ1-2, with D unresolved. V was clipped by 2 bases and J by 7 bases, with 11 bases between them. The germline CDR1 and CDR2 sequences are SQVTM and ANQGSEA. This CDR3 comprises 12 residues. CDR3 DNA: TGCAGCGTTGAATTGCTATCTGGTGGCTACACCTTC. This encodes CSVELLSGGYTF. Drawing the rest from reference TRBV29-1 and TRBJ1-2, the complete variable domain is SAVISQKPSRDICQRGTSLTIQCQVDSQVTMMFWYRQQPGQSLTLIATANQGSEATYESGFVIDKFPISRPNLTFSTLTVSNMSPEDSSIYLCSVELLSGGYTFGSGTRLTVV.

This chain connects TRBV7-6 to TRBJ1-1; the D gene is possibly TRBD1 (5 bases). CDR3 length: 14 amino acids. The V and J ends lost 0 bases and 2 bases respectively, with 7 bases between them. CDR1 and CDR2 from the germline V gene are SGHVS and FNYEAQ. In DNA, the CDR3 is TGTGCCAGCAGCTTAGCGACAGTCAACACTGAAGCTTTCTTT. The encoded protein is CASSLATVNTEAFF.

The sample holds a few counts of this clone. This chain connects TRBV5-1 to TRBJ2-7, with 9 bases that match TRBD1. The ends lost 5 bases at V and 3 bases at J; junction bases unmatched: 3. Germline V gene data show CDR1 as SGHRS and CDR2 as YFSETQ. CDR3 length: 13 residues. The CDR3 here is CASRPGQGYEQYF. The CDR3 DNA is TGCGCCAGCAGACCGGGACAGGGCTACGAGCAGTACTTC.

This rearrangement joins TRBV10-1 to TRBJ2-7; 11 positions match TRBD1. Germline trimming cut 3 bases from V and 5 bases from J; bases unmatched to any gene: 9. The length of the CDR3 is 16 residues. Germline values: CDR1 WNHNN, CDR2 SYGVQD (reference sequence). In DNA, the CDR3 is TGCGCCAGCAGTGATGACATTGGACAGGGGGCCAACGAGCAGTACTTC. It encodes CASSDDIGQGANEQYF.